The sequence of this T cell receptor (beta chain) was determined in a study of somatic mutations in cytotoxic T cells in rheumatoid arthritis. Study-level background: Flow sorting at nearly 100% purity was applied to some V beta antibody-stained T-cell populations, which included V beta1+ cells sequenced for TCRB.

The CDR3 loop spans 12 amino acids. Germline V lookup: CDR1 SEHNR, CDR2 FQNEAQ (reference sequence). V was trimmed by 5 bases and J by 5 bases, leaving 10 bases between them. The repertoire was sequenced with immunoSEQ multiplex PCR; TCRdb's copy has only in-frame clones and lacks some. Among tens of thousands of clones listed, 75% to 85% were seen once. Flow cytometry was used to check the purity of CD4+ and CD8+ cells, which had been isolated by positive magnetic bead selection. The V and J genes are TRBV7-9 and TRBJ2-7; a weak D match, TRBD2 (7 bases). The sequence derives from an adult with rheumatoid arthritis. The source material was CD8+ T cells sorted from blood. CDR3 protein: CASSRGGDEQYF. The CDR3, as DNA: TGTGCCAGCAGCCGAGGGGGGGACGAGCAGTACTTC.